This T cell receptor (beta chain) was profiled in a study of T cells after yellow fever vaccination. TCRdb re-analysed the 5' RACE reads in MiXCR, keeping a single row per CDR3 protein. The data hold about 170,000 distinct CDR3 sequences, with around 10% observed a single time. Per germline, CDR1 LNHDA and CDR2 SQIVND (reference sequence). The CDR3 covers 13 residues. V was shortened by 6 bases and J by 10 bases, with 17 bases between the two germline ends. The sequence was collected from a man between 18 and 35 years old who received the YFV17D yellow fever vaccine. Sequencing used CD8+ T cells sorted from PBMCs, obtained 15 days after the yellow fever booster vaccination. The V and J genes are TRBV19 and TRBJ2-3; possibly TRBD1 for D (6 bases). CDR3 loop: CASSSRAAGAQYF. Here the CDR3 DNA reads TGTGCCAGTAGCTCCAGGGCGGCAGGGGCGCAGTATTTT.